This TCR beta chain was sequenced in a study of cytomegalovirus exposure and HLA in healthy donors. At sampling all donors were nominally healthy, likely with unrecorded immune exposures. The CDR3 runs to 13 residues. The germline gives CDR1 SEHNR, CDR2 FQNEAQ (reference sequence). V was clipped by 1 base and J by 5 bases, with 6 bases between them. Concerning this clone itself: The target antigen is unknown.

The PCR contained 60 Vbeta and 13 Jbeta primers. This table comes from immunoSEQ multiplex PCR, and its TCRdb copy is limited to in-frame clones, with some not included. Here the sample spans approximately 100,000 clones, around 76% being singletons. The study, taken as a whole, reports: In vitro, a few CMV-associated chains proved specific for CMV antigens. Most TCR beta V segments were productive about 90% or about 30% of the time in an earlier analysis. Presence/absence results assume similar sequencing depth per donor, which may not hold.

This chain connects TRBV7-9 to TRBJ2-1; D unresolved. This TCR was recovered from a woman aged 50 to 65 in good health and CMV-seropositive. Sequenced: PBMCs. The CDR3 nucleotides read TGTGCCAGCAGCTTAGGTGGGCACAATGAGCAGTTCTTC. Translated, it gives CASSLGGHNEQFF. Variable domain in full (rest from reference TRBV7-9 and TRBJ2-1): DTGVSQNPRHKITKRGQNVTFRCDPISEHNRLYWYRQTLGQGPEFLTYFQNEAQLEKSRLLSDRFSAERPKGSFSTLEIQRTEQGDSAMYLCASSLGGHNEQFFGPGTRLTVL.